This T cell receptor (beta chain) derives from a study of chemoradiotherapy in HPV16-positive cancers. Study results and caveats: During treatment, candidate HPV-specific clones and E7-related motifs expanded in tumor.

This clone was detected only once. Its target is unknown. TCRdb's copy holds only in-frame clones and misses some; the assay was immunoSEQ multiplex PCR. The sample shows about 1,300 clones, roughly 81% of them seen only once. Per germline, CDR1 SGHTA and CDR2 FQGNSA. The length of the CDR3 is 16 residues. V was shortened by 5 bases and J by 3 bases, with 17 bases between the two germline ends. The sequence came from a human donor with HPV-associated anogenital cancer. The rearrangement joins TRBV7-2 to TRBJ1-5, with a possible D match to TRBD1 (6 bases). The material sequenced was tumor tissue, taken from a patient who underwent chemoradiotherapy. CDR3 in amino acids: CASSGPKGGPNQPQHF. The CDR3 nucleotides are TGTGCCAGCAGCGGGCCAAAGGGGGGGCCCAATCAGCCCCAGCATTTT. The full variable domain, with the rest looked up from reference TRBV7-2 and TRBJ1-5, is GAGVSQSPSNKVTEKGKDVELRCDPISGHTALYWYRQSLGQGLEFLIYFQGNSAPDKSGLPSDRFSAERTGGSVSTLTIQRTQQEDSAVYLCASSGPKGGPNQPQHFGDGTRLSIL.